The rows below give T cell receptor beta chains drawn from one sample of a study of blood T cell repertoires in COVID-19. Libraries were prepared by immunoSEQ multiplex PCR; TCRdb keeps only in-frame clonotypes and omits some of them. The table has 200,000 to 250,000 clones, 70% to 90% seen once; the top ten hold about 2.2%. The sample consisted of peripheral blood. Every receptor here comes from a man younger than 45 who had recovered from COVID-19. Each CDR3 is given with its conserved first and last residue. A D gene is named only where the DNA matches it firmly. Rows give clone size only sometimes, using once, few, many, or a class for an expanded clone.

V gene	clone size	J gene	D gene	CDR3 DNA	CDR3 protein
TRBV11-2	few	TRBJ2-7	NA	TGTGCCAGCAGCTTACTCTCAGGGGCCAGCTCCTACGAGCAGTACTTC	CASSLLSGASSYEQYF
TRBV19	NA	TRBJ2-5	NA	TGTGCCAGTAGTACCCTAGCGCGGGAGACCCAGTACTTC	CASSTLARETQYF
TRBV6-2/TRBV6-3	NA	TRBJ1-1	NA	TGTGCCAGCAGTTCCCTCGCCCAGTGGACTGAAGCTTTCTTT	CASSSLAQWTEAFF
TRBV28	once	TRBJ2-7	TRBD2	TGTGCCAGCAGTTGGACTAGCGGGGGACCCTACGAGCAGTACTTC	CASSWTSGGPYEQYF
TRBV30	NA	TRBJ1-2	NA	TGTGCCTGGAGTAGGGGGAACAGGCGCAATGGCTACACCTTC	CAWSRGNRRNGYTF
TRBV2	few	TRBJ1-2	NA	TGTGCCAACTCATTTTGGGCAGGGTATGGCTACACCTTC	CANSFWAGYGYTF
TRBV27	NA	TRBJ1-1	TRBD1	TGTGCCAGCAGCACATACAACAGGGGTGACACTGAAGCTTTCTTT	CASSTYNRGDTEAFF
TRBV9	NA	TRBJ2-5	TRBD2	TGTGCCAGCAGTGAACAAATAGGGACTAGCGGGCTTCAAGAGACCCAGTACTTC	CASSEQIGTSGLQETQYF
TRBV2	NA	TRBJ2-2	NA	TGTGCCAGCAGTGGACCGGGACACAACACCGGGGAGCTGTTTTTT	CASSGPGHNTGELFF
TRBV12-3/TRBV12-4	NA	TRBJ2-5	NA	TGTGCCAGCAGTCAAAGGAGGCAAGAGACCCAGTACTTC	CASSQRRQETQYF
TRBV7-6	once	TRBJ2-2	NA	TGTGCCAGCAGCTTAGCGGGCATTAGCACCGGGGAGCTGTTTTTT	CASSLAGISTGELFF
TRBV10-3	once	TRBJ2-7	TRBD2	TGTGCCATCAGTGATGGGCGGGGGGTCGACGAGCAGTACTTC	CAISDGRGVDEQYF
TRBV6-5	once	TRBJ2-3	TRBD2	TGTGCCAGCTCTAGCGGGGGGGCAGATACGCAGTATTTT	CASSSGGADTQYF
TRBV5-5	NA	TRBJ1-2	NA	TGTGCCACCTCCCCCGAGACAGATAGCTATGGCTACACCTTC	CATSPETDSYGYTF
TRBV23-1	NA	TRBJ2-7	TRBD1	TGCGCCAGCAGTCCAGGACAGGGAAAACCATACGAGCAGTACTTC	CASSPGQGKPYEQYF
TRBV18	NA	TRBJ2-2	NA	TGTGCCAGCTCGGTGGAACAGGTGGCGGCCGGGGAGCTGTTTTTT	CASSVEQVAAGELFF
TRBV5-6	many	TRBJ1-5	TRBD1	TGTGCCAGCAGCTCGGGACAGGGGGCTAATCAGCCCCAGCATTTT	CASSSGQGANQPQHF
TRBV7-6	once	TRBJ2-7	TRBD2	TGTGCCAGCAGCTTTGGGGGACTAGCGGGGTTCTACGAGCAGTACTTC	CASSFGGLAGFYEQYF
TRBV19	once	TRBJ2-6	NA	TGTGCCAGTGCACAACAGGGAGGGGCCAACGTCCTGACTTTC	CASAQQGGANVLTF
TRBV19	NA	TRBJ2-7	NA	TGTGCCAGTAGTATTCGCCAGGGCCCCTATCGGGAGCAGTACTTC	CASSIRQGPYREQYF
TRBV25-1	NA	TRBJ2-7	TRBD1	TGTGCCAGCAGTGAATATAGGGGGACAGGAGCCTACGAGCAGTACTTC	CASSEYRGTGAYEQYF
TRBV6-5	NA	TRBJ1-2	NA	TGTGCCAGCAGTTGGTCAGGGATCCAAACTAACTATGGCTACACCTTC	CASSWSGIQTNYGYTF
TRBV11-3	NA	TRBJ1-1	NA	TGTGCCAGCAGCTTAGCTCCGGGCAGGACTAACACTGAAGCTTTCTTT	CASSLAPGRTNTEAFF
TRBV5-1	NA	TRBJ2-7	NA	TGCGCCAGCAGCCAGGACATCTCCTACGAGCAGTACTTC	CASSQDISYEQYF
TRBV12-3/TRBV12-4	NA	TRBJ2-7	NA	TGTGCCAGCAGTTTCGCGGGTTCCTACGAGCAGTACTTC	CASSFAGSYEQYF
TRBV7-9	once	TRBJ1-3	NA	TGTGCCAGCAGCACCGAGAGGCCAGTGGCCTCTGGAAACACCATATATTTT	CASSTERPVASGNTIYF
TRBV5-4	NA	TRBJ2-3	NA	TGTGCCAGCAGCTTGGGGGGGCTGGTCAGGGGCCGGGTATTGGGTACGCAGTATTTT	CASSLGGLVRGRVLGTQYF
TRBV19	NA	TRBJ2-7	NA	TGTGCCAGTAGTTGGGGGACACGGGAAACCTACGAGCAGTACTTC	CASSWGTRETYEQYF
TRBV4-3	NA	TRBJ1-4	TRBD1	TGCGCCAGCAGCCACACCCGGGACAGGTACGAAAAACTGTTTTTT	CASSHTRDRYEKLFF
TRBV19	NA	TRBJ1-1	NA	TGTGCCAGTGGTCGTGGCTCTCGGAACACTGAAGCTTTCTTT	CASGRGSRNTEAFF
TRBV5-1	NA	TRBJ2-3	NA	TGCGCCAGCAGCGCGAGCCGGGACTCGCACCGCACAGATACGCAGTATTTT	CASSASRDSHRTDTQYF
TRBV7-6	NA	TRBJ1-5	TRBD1	TGTGCCAGCAGCGCCCCGGGACAGGGGGCCTTTAGTCAGCCCCAGCATTTT	CASSAPGQGAFSQPQHF
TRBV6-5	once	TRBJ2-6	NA	TGTGCCAGCAGTTACTTACACAGGTCTGGGGCCAACGTCCTGACTTTC	CASSYLHRSGANVLTF
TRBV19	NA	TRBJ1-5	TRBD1	TGTGCCAGTAGTCTGTCGACAGGGGATCGTGGTCAGCCCCAGCATTTT	CASSLSTGDRGQPQHF
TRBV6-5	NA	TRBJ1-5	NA	TGTGCCAGCAGTTCTGACAGGACCCCTAGCAATCAGCCCCAGCATTTT	CASSSDRTPSNQPQHF
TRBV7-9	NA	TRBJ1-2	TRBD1	TGTGCCAGCAGCCTCTCGGGACAGGGAGTTAGCTACACCTTC	CASSLSGQGVSYTF
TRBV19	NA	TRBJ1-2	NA	TGTGCCAGTAGTATTAGCGGTTATGGCTACACCTTC	CASSISGYGYTF
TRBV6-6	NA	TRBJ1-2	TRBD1	TGTGCCAGCAGTTTTGGACAGGGACAGTACGGCTATGGCTACACCTTC	CASSFGQGQYGYGYTF
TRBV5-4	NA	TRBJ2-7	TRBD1	TGTGCCAGCAGCTCACACTCCGGGACAGGGGTTTACGAGCAGTACTTC	CASSSHSGTGVYEQYF
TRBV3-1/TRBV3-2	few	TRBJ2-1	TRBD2	TGTGCCAGCAGCCAAGATGGGGGGGGGAGGAACAATGAGCAGTTCTTC	CASSQDGGGRNNEQFF
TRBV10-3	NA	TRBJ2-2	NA	TGTGCCATCAGTGAGTCAGGGGACACCGGGGAGCTGTTTTTT	CAISESGDTGELFF
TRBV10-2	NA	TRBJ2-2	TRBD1	TGCGCCAGCAGTGTGAGGACAGGGTCCACCGGGGAGCTGTTTTTT	CASSVRTGSTGELFF
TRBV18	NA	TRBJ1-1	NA	TGTGCCAGCTCACCTATCAGGGGTCTTGACACTGAAGCTTTCTTT	CASSPIRGLDTEAFF
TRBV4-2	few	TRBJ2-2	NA	TGTGCCAGCAGCCAAGATGGGCAGGGGCACACCGGGGAGCTGTTTTTT	CASSQDGQGHTGELFF
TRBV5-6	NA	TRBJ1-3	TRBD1	TGTGCCAGCAGCTTGGGGACAGGGGGCTTCTCCGGAAACACCATATATTTT	CASSLGTGGFSGNTIYF
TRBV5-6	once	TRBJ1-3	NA	TGTGCCAGCAGCGGACGGCCTTCGGGGGGAAACACCATATATTTT	CASSGRPSGGNTIYF
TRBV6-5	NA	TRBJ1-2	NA	TGTGCCAGCTACGGGGGGGGAGGTAACTATGGCTACACCTTC	CASYGGGGNYGYTF
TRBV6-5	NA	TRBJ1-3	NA	TGTGCCAGCAGTACGTTGAGCTCTGGAAACACCATATATTTT	CASSTLSSGNTIYF
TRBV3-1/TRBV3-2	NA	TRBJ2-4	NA	TGTGCCAGCAGCCAAGATTGGGGGAGGCTAGCCAAAAACATTCAGTACTTC	CASSQDWGRLAKNIQYF
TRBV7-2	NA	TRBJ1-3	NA	TGTGCCAGCAGCTTAGGACAGACCTCTGGAAACACCATATATTTT	CASSLGQTSGNTIYF